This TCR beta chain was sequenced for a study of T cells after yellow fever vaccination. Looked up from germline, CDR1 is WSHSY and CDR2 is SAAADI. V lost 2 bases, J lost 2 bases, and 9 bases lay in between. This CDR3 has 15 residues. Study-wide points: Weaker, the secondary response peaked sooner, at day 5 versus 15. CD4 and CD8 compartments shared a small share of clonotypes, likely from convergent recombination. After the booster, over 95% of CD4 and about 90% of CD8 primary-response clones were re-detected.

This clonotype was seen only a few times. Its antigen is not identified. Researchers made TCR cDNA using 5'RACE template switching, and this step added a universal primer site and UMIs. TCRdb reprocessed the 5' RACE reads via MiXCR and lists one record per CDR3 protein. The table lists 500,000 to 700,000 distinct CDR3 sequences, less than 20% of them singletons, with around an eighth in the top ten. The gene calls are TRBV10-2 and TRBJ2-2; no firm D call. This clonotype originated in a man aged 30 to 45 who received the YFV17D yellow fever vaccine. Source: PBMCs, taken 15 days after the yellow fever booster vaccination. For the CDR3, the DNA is TGCGCCAGCAGTGAGCGTTCAGACAACACCGGGGAGCTGTTTTTT. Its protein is CASSERSDNTGELFF.